The 14 T cell receptor beta chains in this list originate from one sample, sequenced in a study of control samples from healthy donors and cancer patients. The repertoire was sequenced with immunoSEQ multiplex PCR; TCRdb's copy has only in-frame clones and lacks some. In the table there are fewer than 200,000 clones, under 96% of which are singletons. The sample was blood. The receptors were gathered from a woman in her 30s in good health.

V gene TRBV10-3 combines with J gene TRBJ1-3, with no clear D. Trimming pared 10 bases from V and 0 bases from J, leaving 13 bases between. The CDR3 sequence is 14 residues long. Germline loops: CDR1 ENHRY, CDR2 SYGVKD. DNA of the CDR3: TGTGCCAGCCGGGATACATTCTCTGGAAACACCATATATTTT. Encoded protein: CASRDTFSGNTIYF.

The V call is TRBV9, the J call TRBJ2-1; maybe TRBD2 (5 bases). The CDR3 has 15 amino acids. Germline loops: CDR1 SGDLS, CDR2 YYNGEE. V was trimmed by 3 bases and J by 5 bases, leaving 15 bases between them. The CDR3 protein is CASSAFLAPHNEQFF. CDR3 nucleotides: TGTGCCAGCAGCGCGTTTCTAGCCCCGCACAATGAGCAGTTCTTC.

This chain uses TRBV28 with TRBJ2-6, with TRBD1 identical over 7 bases. The CDR3 spans 15 residues. V shed 6 bases, J shed 0 bases, and the junction held 2 bases outside the gene matches. Germline CDR1 reads MDHEN; CDR2 reads SYDVKM. The CDR3 sequence is CASRYRGSGANVLTF. In DNA form, the CDR3 reads TGTGCCAGCAGGTACAGGGGCTCTGGGGCCAACGTCCTGACTTTC.

V and J are TRBV3-1 (or the pseudogene TRBV3-2) and TRBJ1-2; D ambiguous. V lost 3 bases and J 7 bases, leaving 21 bases between the germline ends. This CDR3 is 16 amino acids long. CDR1 and CDR2 (germline): LGHDT, YNNKEL (reference sequence). In nucleotides, the CDR3 is TGTGCCAGCAGCCAGACCCCCTTGGACCCGTGGGCTGGCTACACCTTC. Protein sequence: CASSQTPLDPWAGYTF.

This sequence joins TRBV5-1 and TRBJ2-1; D is possibly TRBD2 (6 bases). V lost 4 bases and J 1 base, leaving 9 bases between the germline ends. Germline V gives CDR1 SGHRS, CDR2 YFSETQ. This CDR3 has 14 amino acids. DNA for the CDR3: TGCGCCAGCAGCCCCCGGGGGTCCTACAATGAGCAGTTCTTC. It translates to CASSPRGSYNEQFF.

This clone was observed a single time. The J gene is TRBJ1-1, the V gene TRBV29-1; D is ambiguous. V was clipped by 2 bases and J by 0 bases, with 7 bases between them. Germline CDR1 is SQVTM and CDR2 is ANQGSEA. This CDR3 comprises 13 residues. DNA of the CDR3: TGCAGCGTTGAACGGGCATTGAACACTGAAGCTTTCTTT. Translated, it gives CSVERALNTEAFF.

The V and J genes are TRBV2 and TRBJ1-2, with a possible D match to TRBD1 (6 bases). Deletions cut 7 bases from V and 2 bases from J, with 14 bases between. This CDR3 has 14 amino acids. The germline CDR1 and CDR2 sequences are SNHLY and FYNNEI. This chain's CDR3 is CASIRVRGNYGYTF. DNA for the CDR3: TGTGCCAGCATCCGTGTAAGGGGGAACTATGGCTACACCTTC. Full variable domain (remainder filled in from reference TRBV2 and TRBJ1-2): EPEVTQTPSHQVTQMGQEVILRCVPISNHLYFYWYRQILGQKVEFLVSFYNNEISEKSEIFDDQFSVERPDGSNFTLKIRSTKLEDSAMYFCASIRVRGNYGYTFGSGTRLTVV.

The chain employs TRBV5-1 and TRBJ1-2; a weak D match, TRBD1 (5 bases). Trimming shortened V by 4 bases and J by 6 bases, and 10 bases separated the two germline ends. This CDR3 has 12 residues. Germline CDR1 reads SGHRS; CDR2 reads YFSETQ. This CDR3 is CASSQTADGYTF. The CDR3 DNA follows: TGCGCCAGCAGCCAGACAGCGGATGGCTACACCTTC.

The genes are TRBV19 and TRBJ1-2; a possible D gene is TRBD1 (5 bases). The germline V and J ends were trimmed by 1 base and 2 bases, with 11 bases remaining between them. CDR1 is LNHDA, CDR2 SQIVND, per germline (reference sequence). The length of the CDR3 is 15 residues. The CDR3 sequence is CASSIGGGLNYGYTF. DNA of the CDR3: TGTGCCAGTAGTATAGGCGGGGGACTAAACTATGGCTACACCTTC.

This clone showed up just once. The chain carries TRBV12-5 and TRBJ2-7, with 9 bases fitting TRBD2. The trim removed 2 bases at V and 8 bases at J, leaving 16 bases unmatched. The CDR3 runs 17 residues. Germline V CDR1 and CDR2: LGHNT, FRNRAP. The CDR3 coding sequence is TGTGCTAGTGGTTTGACCACCTTAGCGGGAGAGGGTCTGAAGCAGTACTTC. This sequence encodes CASGLTTLAGEGLKQYF. The variable domain in full, completed from reference TRBV12-5 and TRBJ2-7, reads DARVTQTPRHKVTEMGQEVTMRCQPILGHNTVFWYRQTMMQGLELLAYFRNRAPLDDSGMPKDRFSAEMPDATLATLKIQPSEPRDSAVYFCASGLTTLAGEGLKQYFGPGTRLTVT.

The chain has TRBV5-1 and TRBJ2-1; a possible D gene is TRBD1 (5 bases). V shed 3 bases and J shed 0 bases, with 13 bases lying between them. CDR3 length: 16 amino acids. CDR1 SGHRS and CDR2 YFSETQ come from the germline V gene. The CDR3 is CASSSSARGSYNEQFF. The CDR3 DNA reads as TGCGCCAGCAGCTCCTCCGCTAGGGGCTCCTACAATGAGCAGTTCTTC.

The chain is built from TRBV3-1 (or the pseudogene TRBV3-2) and TRBJ1-6; possibly TRBD1 for D (5 bases). The germline V and J ends were trimmed by 2 bases and 5 bases, with 7 bases remaining between them. This CDR3 is 14 amino acids long. Germline values: CDR1 LGHDT, CDR2 YNNKEL (reference sequence). The CDR3 here is CASSQPTDNSPLHF. CDR3 nucleotides: TGTGCCAGCAGCCAACCGACAGATAATTCACCCCTCCACTTT.

J is TRBJ1-4 and V is TRBV28; the D is unclear. V lost 1 base, J lost 12 bases, and 12 bases lay in between. The CDR3 is 13 residues long. Germline CDR1 reads MDHEN; CDR2 reads SYDVKM. The CDR3 loop is CASSLYRVQELFF. The CDR3 DNA is TGTGCCAGCAGTTTATATCGGGTGCAGGAACTGTTTTTT.

V usage is TRBV3-1 (or the pseudogene TRBV3-2) and J usage is TRBJ2-7; 8 bases are shared with TRBD1. Germline assignment: CDR1 LGHDT and CDR2 YNNKEL (reference sequence). J gave up 6 bases and V 3 bases, and 13 bases lay outside the gene matches. The CDR3 extends over 16 amino acids. This CDR3 is CASSQITGGPLSEQYF. The CDR3 region has the DNA TGTGCCAGCAGCCAGATAACAGGGGGTCCTCTCTCCGAGCAGTACTTC.